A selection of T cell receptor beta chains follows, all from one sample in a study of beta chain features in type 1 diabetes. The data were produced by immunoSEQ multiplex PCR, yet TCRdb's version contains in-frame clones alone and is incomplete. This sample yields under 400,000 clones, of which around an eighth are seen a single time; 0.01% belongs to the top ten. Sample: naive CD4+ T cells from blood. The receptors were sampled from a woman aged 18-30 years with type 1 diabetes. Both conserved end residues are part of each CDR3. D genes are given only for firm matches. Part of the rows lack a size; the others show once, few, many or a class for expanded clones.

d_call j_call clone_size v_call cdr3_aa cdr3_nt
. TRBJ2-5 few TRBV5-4 CASSRWDIETQYF TGTGCCAGCAGCCGGTGGGACATAGAGACCCAGTACTTC
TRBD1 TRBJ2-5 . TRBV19 CASSTGAETQYF TGTGCCAGCAGTACAGGGGCAGAGACCCAGTACTTC
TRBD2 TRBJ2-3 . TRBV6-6 CASSTSGGINTQYF TGTGCCAGCAGTACTAGCGGGGGGATAAATACGCAGTATTTT
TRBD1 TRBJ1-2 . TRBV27 CASSPMSDRERAF TGTGCCAGCAGTCCAATGAGCGACAGGGAGAGGGCCTTC
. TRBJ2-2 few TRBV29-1 CSVEAGNTGELFF TGCAGCGTTGAAGCAGGGAACACCGGGGAGCTGTTTTTT
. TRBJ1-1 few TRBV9 CASSARQLNTEAFF TGTGCCAGCAGCGCCCGACAGTTGAACACTGAAGCTTTCTTT
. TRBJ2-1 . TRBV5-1 CASRAGVDNEQFF TGCGCCAGCAGGGCAGGGGTTGACAATGAGCAGTTCTTC
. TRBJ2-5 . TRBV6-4 CASIFFGNRRETQYF TGTGCCAGCATCTTTTTCGGGAATAGGCGGGAGACCCAGTACTTC
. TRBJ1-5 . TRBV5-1 CASSLDVGPVVF TGCGCCAGCAGCTTGGATGTCGGTCCCGTCGTTTTT
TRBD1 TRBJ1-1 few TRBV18 CASSRATGPNTEAFF TGTGCCAGCTCACGTGCGACAGGGCCGAACACTGAAGCTTTCTTT
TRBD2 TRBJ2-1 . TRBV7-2 CASSRRGAGENEQFF TGTGCCAGCAGCCGCAGGGGAGCGGGGGAGAATGAGCAGTTCTTC
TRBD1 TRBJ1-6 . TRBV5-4 CASSLAAHRDRSNSPLHF TGTGCCAGCAGCTTGGCGGCACACCGGGACAGGAGTAATTCACCCCTCCACTTT
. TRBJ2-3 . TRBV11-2 CASSFPGTDTQYF TGTGCCAGCAGCTTCCCGGGAACAGATACGCAGTATTTT
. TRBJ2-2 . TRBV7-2 CASNHRAGPDTGELFF TGTGCCAGCAATCATAGGGCAGGGCCGGACACCGGGGAGCTGTTTTTT
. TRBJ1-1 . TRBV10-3 CAISGTGFGSTEAFF TGTGCCATCAGTGGTACAGGGTTCGGTAGCACTGAAGCTTTCTTT
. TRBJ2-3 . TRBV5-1 CASTREHASTDTQYF TGCGCCAGCACGAGAGAGCACGCTAGCACAGATACGCAGTATTTT
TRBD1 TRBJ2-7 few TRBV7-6 CASSSRNRGRWWEQYF TGTGCCAGCAGCTCGCGCAACAGGGGGAGGTGGTGGGAGCAGTACTTC
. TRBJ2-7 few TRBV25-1 CASSVSYEQYF TGTGCCAGCAGTGTTAGCTACGAGCAGTACTTC
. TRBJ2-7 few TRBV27 CASSLRDVFGGEQYF TGTGCCAGCAGTTTACGTGATGTTTTCGGGGGCGAGCAGTACTTC
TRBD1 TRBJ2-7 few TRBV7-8 CASSLRTGSYEQYF TGTGCCAGCAGCTTAAGGACAGGGTCCTACGAGCAGTACTTC
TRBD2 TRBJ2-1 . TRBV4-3 CASSQDVTSGTYNEQFF TGCGCCAGCAGCCAAGATGTTACTAGCGGGACCTACAATGAGCAGTTCTTC
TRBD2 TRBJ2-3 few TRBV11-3 CASSRTSGITDTQYF TGTGCCAGCAGTAGGACTAGCGGGATAACAGATACGCAGTATTTT
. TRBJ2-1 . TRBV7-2 CASRLEGRTGGEQFF TGTGCCAGCAGACTCGAGGGGCGGACCGGGGGTGAGCAGTTCTTC
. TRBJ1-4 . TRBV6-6 CASSYSLGAEKLFF TGTGCCAGCAGTTACTCGCTAGGGGCCGAAAAACTGTTTTTT
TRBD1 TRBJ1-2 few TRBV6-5 CASSYTTGDRGGYTF TGTGCCAGCAGTTACACGACAGGGGATCGCGGTGGCTACACCTTC
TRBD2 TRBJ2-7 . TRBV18 CASSSGTSGIYEQYF TGTGCCAGCTCCTCGGGGACTAGCGGGATTTACGAGCAGTACTTC
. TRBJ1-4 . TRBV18 CASSGGDEEKLFF TGTGCCAGCTCAGGAGGAGATGAGGAAAAACTGTTTTTT
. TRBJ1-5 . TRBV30 CAWSSGILQPQHF TGTGCCTGGAGCTCAGGGATATTGCAGCCCCAGCATTTT
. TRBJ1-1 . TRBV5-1 CASRPGQSNTEAFF TGCGCCAGTCGCCCAGGACAATCGAACACTGAAGCTTTCTTT
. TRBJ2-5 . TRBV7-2 CASSAWGGAETQYF TGTGCCAGCAGCGCCTGGGGGGGGGCTGAGACCCAGTACTTC
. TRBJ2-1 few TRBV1 CTSSQDRTSGVHNEQFF TGCACCAGCAGCCAGGACCGGACTAGCGGGGTCCACAATGAGCAGTTCTTC
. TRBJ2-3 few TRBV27 CASSSQGDTQYF TGTGCCAGCAGTTCACAGGGAGATACGCAGTATTTT
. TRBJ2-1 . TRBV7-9 CASSLSERNEQFF TGTGCCAGCAGCTTAAGCGAGAGAAATGAGCAGTTCTTC
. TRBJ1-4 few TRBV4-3 CASSQDRGQATNEKLFF TGCGCCAGCAGCCAAGATCGAGGGCAGGCAACTAATGAAAAACTGTTTTTT
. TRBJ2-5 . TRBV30 CAWSSSPETQYF TGTGCCTGGAGTTCAAGCCCGGAGACCCAGTACTTC